This TCR beta chain was identified during a study of cytomegalovirus exposure and HLA in healthy donors. About the research overall: About 82 million unique TCRs from HLA-typed donors were held in an early release of data.

PCR used 60 Vbeta primers and 13 Jbeta primers. The method was immunoSEQ multiplex PCR; TCRdb's version includes in-frame clones alone and lacks a portion of them. The table lists some 150,000 clones, roughly four fifths of them singletons. CDR1 is SNHLY, CDR2 FYNNEI, per germline. CDR3 size: 15 residues. Unmatched junction bases numbered 9, after V lost 5 bases and J lost 4 bases. At the time of sampling, donors were nominally healthy, though unrecorded immune exposures were likely. Notes on this clone: What it recognizes is unknown.

Points from the study as a whole: It was reportedly the case that the classifier diagnosed cytomegalovirus status with high specificity and sensitivity. Later genetic work tied a missense DCLRE1C variant to beta-chain V and J trimming.

The chain links TRBV2 to TRBJ2-5; 8 nucleotides match TRBD1. This clonotype originated in a man younger than 35 in good health and CMV-seropositive. Material: PBMCs. CDR3 coding DNA: TGTGCCAGCAGTCGCGACAGGGGCGGAGGAGAGACCCAGTACTTC. It encodes CASSRDRGGGETQYF.